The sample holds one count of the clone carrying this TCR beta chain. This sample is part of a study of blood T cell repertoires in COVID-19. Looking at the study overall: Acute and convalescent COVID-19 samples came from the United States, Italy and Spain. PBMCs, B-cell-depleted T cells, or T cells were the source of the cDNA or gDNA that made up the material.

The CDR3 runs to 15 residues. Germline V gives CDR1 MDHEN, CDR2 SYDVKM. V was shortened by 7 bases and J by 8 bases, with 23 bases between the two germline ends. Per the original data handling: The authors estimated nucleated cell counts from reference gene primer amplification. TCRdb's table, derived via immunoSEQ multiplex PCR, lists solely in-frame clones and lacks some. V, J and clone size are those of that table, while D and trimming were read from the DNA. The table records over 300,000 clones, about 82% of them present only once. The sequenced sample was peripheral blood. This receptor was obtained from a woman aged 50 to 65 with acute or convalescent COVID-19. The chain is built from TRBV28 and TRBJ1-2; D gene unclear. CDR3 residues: CASTEISGFALGYTF. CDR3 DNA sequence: TGTGCCAGCACTGAAATCTCAGGTTTTGCCCTGGGCTACACCTTC.